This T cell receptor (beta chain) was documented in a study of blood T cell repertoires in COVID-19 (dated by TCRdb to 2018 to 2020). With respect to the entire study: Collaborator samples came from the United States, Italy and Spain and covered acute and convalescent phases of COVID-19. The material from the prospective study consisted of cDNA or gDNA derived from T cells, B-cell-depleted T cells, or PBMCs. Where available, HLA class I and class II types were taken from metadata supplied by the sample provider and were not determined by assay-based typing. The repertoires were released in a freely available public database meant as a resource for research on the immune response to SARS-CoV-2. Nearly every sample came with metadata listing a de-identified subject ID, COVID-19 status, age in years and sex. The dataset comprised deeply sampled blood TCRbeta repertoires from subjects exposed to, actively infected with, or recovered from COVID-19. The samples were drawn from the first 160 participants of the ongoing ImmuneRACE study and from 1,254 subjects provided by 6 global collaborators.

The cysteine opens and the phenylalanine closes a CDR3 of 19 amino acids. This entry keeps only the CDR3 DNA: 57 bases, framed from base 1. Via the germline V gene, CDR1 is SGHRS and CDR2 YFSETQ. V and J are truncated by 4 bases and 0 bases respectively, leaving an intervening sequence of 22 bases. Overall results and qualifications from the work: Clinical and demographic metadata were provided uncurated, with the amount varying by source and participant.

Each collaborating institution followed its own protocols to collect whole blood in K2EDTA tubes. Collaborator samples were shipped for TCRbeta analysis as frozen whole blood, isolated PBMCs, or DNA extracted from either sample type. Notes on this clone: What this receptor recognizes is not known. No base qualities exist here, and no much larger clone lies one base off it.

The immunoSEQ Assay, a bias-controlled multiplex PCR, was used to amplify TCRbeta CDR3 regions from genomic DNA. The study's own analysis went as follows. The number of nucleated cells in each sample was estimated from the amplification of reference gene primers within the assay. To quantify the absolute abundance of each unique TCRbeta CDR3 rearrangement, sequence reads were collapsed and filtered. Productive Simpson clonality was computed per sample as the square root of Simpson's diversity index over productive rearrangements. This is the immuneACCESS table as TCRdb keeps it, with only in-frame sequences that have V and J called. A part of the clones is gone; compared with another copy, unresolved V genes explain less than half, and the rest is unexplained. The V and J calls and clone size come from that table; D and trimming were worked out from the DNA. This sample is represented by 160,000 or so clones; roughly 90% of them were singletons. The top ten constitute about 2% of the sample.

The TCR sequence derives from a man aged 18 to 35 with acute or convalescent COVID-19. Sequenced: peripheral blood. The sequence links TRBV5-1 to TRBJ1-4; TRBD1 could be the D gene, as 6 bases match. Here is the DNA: TGCGCCAGCAGCCATACTACAGGGCCAACCTCTGCAACTAATGAAAAACTGTTTTTT. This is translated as CASSHTTGPTSATNEKLFF. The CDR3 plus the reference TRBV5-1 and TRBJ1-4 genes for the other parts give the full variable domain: KAGVTQTPRYLIKTRGQQVTLSCSPISGHRSVSWYQQTPGQGLQFLFEYFSETQRNKGNFPGRFSGRQFSNSRSEMNVSTLELGDSALYLCASSHTTGPTSATNEKLFFGSGTQLSVL.